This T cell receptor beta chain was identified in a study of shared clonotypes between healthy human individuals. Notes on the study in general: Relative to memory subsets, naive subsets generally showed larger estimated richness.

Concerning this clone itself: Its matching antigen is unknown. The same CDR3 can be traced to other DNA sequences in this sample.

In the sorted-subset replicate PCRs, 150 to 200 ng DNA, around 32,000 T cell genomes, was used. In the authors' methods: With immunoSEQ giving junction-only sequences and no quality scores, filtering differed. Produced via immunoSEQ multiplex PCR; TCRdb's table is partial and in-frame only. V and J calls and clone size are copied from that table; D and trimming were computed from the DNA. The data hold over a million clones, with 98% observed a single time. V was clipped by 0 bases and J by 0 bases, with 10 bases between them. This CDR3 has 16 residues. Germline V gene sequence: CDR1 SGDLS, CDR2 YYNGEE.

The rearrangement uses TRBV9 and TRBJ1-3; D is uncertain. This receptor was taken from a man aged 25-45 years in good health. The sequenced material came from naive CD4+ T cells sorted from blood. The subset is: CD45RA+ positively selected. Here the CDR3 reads CASSVASASSGNTIYF. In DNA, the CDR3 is TGTGCCAGCAGCGTAGCCTCTGCCAGCTCTGGAAACACCATATATTTT.